The sequence of this TCR beta chain was determined in a study of technical replicates of blood from a handful of donors. CDR1 is LNHDA and CDR2 is SQIVND in the germline V gene (reference sequence). This CDR3 has 14 residues. The ends lost 9 bases at V and 6 bases at J; junction bases unmatched: 7. The data were produced by immunoSEQ multiplex PCR, yet TCRdb's version contains in-frame clones alone and is incomplete. Here the sample spans about 17,000 clones, over 65% being singletons. This clone has just a few counts. V gene TRBV19 combines with J gene TRBJ1-5; 11 bases line up with TRBD1. Sequencing was performed on PBMCs. The sequence came from a human donor in good health. Some clones in this sample may be carry-over from other donors' samples. CDR3 sequence (DNA): TGTGCCAGCAGTGGGACAGGGGGTAGTCAGCCCCAGCATTTT. This codes for CASSGTGGSQPQHF.